This is a list of T cell receptor beta chains from one sample in a study of PD-L1 blockade in urothelial cancer. The data were produced by immunoSEQ multiplex PCR, yet TCRdb's version contains in-frame clones alone and is incomplete. The sample includes approximately 32,000 clones, 82% of them seen just once. The specimen was PBMCs, collected around atezolizumab (anti-PD-L1) treatment. The receptors come from a man between 60 and 70 years old with urothelial cancer. CDR3s include the opening cysteine and the closing phenylalanine or tryptophan. Fields, in order: CDR3 length, D gene, clone size, J gene, V gene, CDR3 protein, CDR3 DNA. A D gene is named only where the DNA matches it firmly. The listing skips clone size in some rows; elsewhere it reads once, few, many or a size class.

13	NA	NA	TRBJ2-1	TRBV2	CASSQGSNNEQFF	TGTGCCAGCAGCCAGGGGTCCAACAATGAGCAGTTCTTC
15	NA	once	TRBJ1-3	TRBV19	CAVAPGHSSGNTIYF	TGTGCCGTCGCCCCAGGGCATTCATCCGGAAACACCATATATTTT
14	NA	NA	TRBJ2-7	TRBV19	CASSPQGTGYEQYF	TGTGCCAGTAGTCCACAGGGAACGGGTTACGAGCAGTACTTC
11	NA	NA	TRBJ2-7	TRBV28	CATKDIYRQYF	TGTGCCACCAAAGACATTTACAGACAGTACTTC
15	TRBD1	NA	TRBJ2-7	TRBV7-6	CASSYIQGGTYEQYF	TGTGCCAGCAGCTATATACAGGGGGGTACCTACGAGCAGTACTTC
14	NA	NA	TRBJ2-1	TRBV19	CASQGGGWYNEQFF	TGTGCCAGCCAGGGGGGTGGTTGGTACAATGAGCAGTTCTTC
16	TRBD1	once	TRBJ2-7	TRBV6-5	CASSSPPGQGAGEQYF	TGTGCCAGCAGTTCACCTCCGGGACAGGGGGCGGGGGAGCAGTACTTC
15	TRBD2	once	TRBJ2-1	TRBV5-6	CASSRPGGRYNEQFF	TGTGCCAGCAGCCGCCCGGGGGGGCGCTACAATGAGCAGTTCTTC
13	TRBD1	NA	TRBJ1-4	TRBV19	CASSDRGNEKLFF	TGTGCCAGTTCGGACAGGGGTAATGAAAAACTGTTTTTT
15	NA	NA	TRBJ2-2	TRBV6-1	CATRRVGVNTGELFF	TGTGCCACCCGCCGAGTAGGGGTTAACACCGGGGAGCTGTTTTTT
13	NA	NA	TRBJ2-7	TRBV30	CAWSDLDGFEQYF	TGTGCCTGGAGTGATCTCGACGGGTTCGAGCAGTACTTC
16	TRBD1	few	TRBJ2-2	TRBV5-5	CASSRGGQGWTGELFF	TGTGCCAGCAGCCGAGGGGGACAGGGGTGGACCGGGGAGCTGTTTTTT
14	TRBD1	NA	TRBJ1-5	TRBV6-5	CASGDRGSNQPQHF	TGTGCCAGCGGGGACAGAGGTAGCAATCAGCCCCAGCATTTT